These T cell receptor beta chains were read from a single sample in a study of T cell responses to AZD1222 COVID-19 vaccine. Assay used: immunoSEQ multiplex PCR; TCRdb lists only in-frame clones, some missing. Among about 140,000 clones listed, approximately 88% were seen once. The sample here was peripheral blood, taken on day 0 of AZD1222 vaccination. Source of these receptors: an adult in good health. Each CDR3 is given with its conserved first and last residue. A D gene is named only where the DNA matches it firmly. The listing skips clone size in some rows; elsewhere it reads once, few, many or a size class.

clone_size	v_call	d_call	j_call	cdr3_nt	cdr3_aa
few	TRBV11-2	TRBD1	TRBJ2-1	TGTGCCAGCAGCTTGGGCCAAGGGGGCGCTCAGTCGTATGAGCAGTTCTTC	CASSLGQGGAQSYEQFF
.	TRBV4-1	.	TRBJ2-7	TGCGCCAGCAGCCAAGATTCTCGGCAGTATATCTCCTACGAGCAGTACTTC	CASSQDSRQYISYEQYF
.	TRBV7-8	TRBD1	TRBJ1-1	TGTGCCAGCAGCTTAGGACAGGGGAACACTGAAGCTTTCTTT	CASSLGQGNTEAFF
.	TRBV7-8	.	TRBJ1-5	TGTGCCAGCAGCTTCCTGGGGGGGGGAGGCAATCAGCCCCAGCATTTT	CASSFLGGGGNQPQHF
.	TRBV28	.	TRBJ2-7	TGTGCCAGCAGTTTAGGGTTTAGGACGTCCGCCTACGAGCAGTACTTC	CASSLGFRTSAYEQYF
.	TRBV6-5	.	TRBJ1-5	TGTGCCAGCAGCCCCACCATAGACAGCCAGCCCCAGCATTTT	CASSPTIDSQPQHF
.	TRBV7-9	TRBD1	TRBJ1-3	TGTGCCAGCAGCTTGACCGGGACAGCTGGAAACACCATATATTTT	CASSLTGTAGNTIYF
.	TRBV7-9	TRBD1	TRBJ1-1	TGTGCCAGCAGCCTGGGGACAGTCGAGAACACTGAAGCTTTCTTT	CASSLGTVENTEAFF
.	TRBV7-9	.	TRBJ1-4	TGTGCCAGCAGCTTACGGGGAGGAGGGGAAAAACTGTTTTTT	CASSLRGGGEKLFF
.	TRBV2	.	TRBJ2-2	TGTGCCAGCTTTGGGGGGAACACCGGGGAGCTGTTTTTT	CASFGGNTGELFF
.	TRBV3-1/TRBV3-2	.	TRBJ2-7	TGTGCCAGCAGCCAGCAGGGTCGGGGTCGGAACGAGCAGTACTTC	CASSQQGRGRNEQYF
.	TRBV5-4	TRBD1	TRBJ1-1	TGTGCCAGCAGCTCCCGGGACAGAAACACTGAAGCTTTCTTT	CASSSRDRNTEAFF
.	TRBV27	TRBD1	TRBJ2-7	TGTGCCAGCAGTCCAAATCGACAGGGTTACGAGCAGTACTTC	CASSPNRQGYEQYF
.	TRBV18	TRBD2	TRBJ2-5	TGTGCCAGCTCCGGGGGGTTACAAGAGACCCAGTACTTC	CASSGGLQETQYF
.	TRBV28	.	TRBJ1-1	TGTGCCAGCAGTTTAGTCGCCAGAAGATTGGACTCCACTGAAGCTTTCTTT	CASSLVARRLDSTEAFF
.	TRBV11-2	.	TRBJ1-5	TGTGCCAGCAGCTTAGGGCCCTTAGATAGCAATCAGCCCCAGCATTTT	CASSLGPLDSNQPQHF
.	TRBV14	.	TRBJ1-6	TGTGCCAGCAGCCAAGATTTCAGGGATAATTCACCCCTCCACTTT	CASSQDFRDNSPLHF
.	TRBV7-2	TRBD1	TRBJ1-2	TGTGCCAGCAGCTTCCGGGACAGCTATGGCTACACCTTC	CASSFRDSYGYTF
.	TRBV2	.	TRBJ2-7	TGTGCCACCAGACTATACTCCTACGAGCAGTACTTC	CATRLYSYEQYF
.	TRBV24-1	.	TRBJ2-6	TGTGCCACCAGTGGGGCTGGCACTGGGGCCAACGTCCTGACTTTC	CATSGAGTGANVLTF
.	TRBV6-5	.	TRBJ2-3	TGTGCCAGCATCAACAACTGGGGGCTCACAGATACGCAGTATTTT	CASINNWGLTDTQYF
.	TRBV3-1/TRBV3-2	TRBD1	TRBJ1-2	TGTGCCAGCAGCCCCCTCGGACAGGGTAGGGGCTACACCTTC	CASSPLGQGRGYTF
.	TRBV15	.	TRBJ2-3	TGTGCCACCAGTCCTGGTACAGGGCAGACCCCCACAGATACGCAGTATTTT	CATSPGTGQTPTDTQYF
.	TRBV7-9	.	TRBJ1-2	TGTGCCAGCAGCTCCGACAGCTATGGCTACACCTTC	CASSSDSYGYTF
.	TRBV21-1	.	TRBJ2-3	TGTGCCAGCAGCACCCCACTCCCCAAGCGGGGGAGCACAGATACGCAGTATTTT	CASSTPLPKRGSTDTQYF
once	TRBV4-3	.	TRBJ2-1	TGCGCCAGCAGCCAAGACGTGGGCGGGTCCTACAATGAGCAGTTCTTC	CASSQDVGGSYNEQFF
.	TRBV18	.	TRBJ2-7	TGTGCCAGCTCACCCTCGGCAGGTCAACACGAGCAGTACTTC	CASSPSAGQHEQYF
.	TRBV9	TRBD2	TRBJ2-3	TGTGCCAGCAGCGCCCTCAGCGGGGATGCCACAGATACGCAGTATTTT	CASSALSGDATDTQYF
.	TRBV5-4	.	TRBJ1-1	TGTGCCAGCAGACCCCCTTTTAGCATGAACACTGAAGCTTTCTTT	CASRPPFSMNTEAFF
.	TRBV12-3/TRBV12-4	.	TRBJ2-7	TGTGCCAGCAGTTTAGTAAGGGCCCACGAGCAGTACTTC	CASSLVRAHEQYF
few	TRBV4-3	.	TRBJ1-4	TGCGCCAGCAGCCAAGACGGGGACCCAACCAATGAAAAACTGTTTTTT	CASSQDGDPTNEKLFF
once	TRBV5-4	TRBD1	TRBJ1-1	TGTGCCAGCAGCTTCGGGTCCAAGGGGGCGGGAGCTTTCTTT	CASSFGSKGAGAFF
few	TRBV6-5	.	TRBJ2-7	TGTGCCACCCGAAGGGACTCCTACGAGCAGTACTTC	CATRRDSYEQYF
once	TRBV9	TRBD1	TRBJ1-1	TGTGCCAGCAGCGTCGGGACAGACACTGAAGCTTTCTTT	CASSVGTDTEAFF
.	TRBV7-8	TRBD1	TRBJ2-3	TGTGCCAGCAGCTTACCTTCGAGACAGGGGCCCTTCACAGATACGCAGTATTTT	CASSLPSRQGPFTDTQYF
.	TRBV4-1	.	TRBJ1-4	TGCGCCAGCAGCCAAGATCGGCAGCCTACAAATGAAAAACTGTTTTTT	CASSQDRQPTNEKLFF
.	TRBV6-5	.	TRBJ2-7	TGTGCCAGCATCCCACAGGGACTGTTCTACGAGCAGTACTTC	CASIPQGLFYEQYF
.	TRBV19	TRBD1	TRBJ1-1	TGTGCCAGTAGTACTAGGGGACAGGGAGGCGCTGAAGCTTTCTTT	CASSTRGQGGAEAFF
.	TRBV4-3	.	TRBJ1-2	TGCGCCAGCAGCCAAGATCGGAATCGCCGGGGCTATGGCTACACCTTC	CASSQDRNRRGYGYTF
.	TRBV18	TRBD2	TRBJ2-1	TGTGCCAGCTCATCCGGGACTAGCGGGGGGGATGAGCAGTTCTTC	CASSSGTSGGDEQFF
.	TRBV12-3/TRBV12-4	TRBD1	TRBJ1-2	TGTGCCAGCAGTACAGGGGTGCACTATGGCTACACCTTC	CASSTGVHYGYTF
.	TRBV6-2/TRBV6-3	.	TRBJ2-7	TGTGCCAGCAGTTACGCGGCCAAGGAGAGCTCCTACGAGCAGTACTTC	CASSYAAKESSYEQYF
.	TRBV7-9	.	TRBJ2-7	TGTGCCAGCAGCTTGGGTGGGAACGCCTACGAGCAGTACTTC	CASSLGGNAYEQYF
.	TRBV12-3/TRBV12-4	.	TRBJ1-1	TGTGCCAGCAGATTCGGGAACACTGAAGCTTTCTTT	CASRFGNTEAFF
.	TRBV10-3	.	TRBJ1-1	TGTGCCATCAGGGCTACAGGAGCGAACACTGAAGCTTTCTTT	CAIRATGANTEAFF
.	TRBV6-6	TRBD1	TRBJ2-7	TGTGCCAGCAGTACACGGACAGGGATCTACGAGCAGTACTTC	CASSTRTGIYEQYF
.	TRBV11-2	.	TRBJ2-1	TGTGCCAGCAGCTTAGCGACCGATATTGTCTACAATGAGCAGTTCTTC	CASSLATDIVYNEQFF
.	TRBV28	.	TRBJ1-1	TGTGCCAGCAGTTTTGTGTCTGAAGCTTTCTTT	CASSFVSEAFF
.	TRBV2	.	TRBJ2-7	TGTGCCAGCAGTGAAGGGACAGAGTACGAGCAGTACTTC	CASSEGTEYEQYF
.	TRBV2	.	TRBJ1-2	TGTGCCAGCAGTGGTGCGGGAACCAACTATGGCTACACCTTC	CASSGAGTNYGYTF
once	TRBV21-1	.	TRBJ1-1	TGTGCCAGCAGCAAAGAAGAGCCAGGCCTTTCCCCGAACACTGAAGCTTTCTTT	CASSKEEPGLSPNTEAFF
once	TRBV4-1	TRBD2	TRBJ2-1	TGCGCCAGCAGCCACCTAGCGGACTTCCACAATGAGCAGTTCTTC	CASSHLADFHNEQFF